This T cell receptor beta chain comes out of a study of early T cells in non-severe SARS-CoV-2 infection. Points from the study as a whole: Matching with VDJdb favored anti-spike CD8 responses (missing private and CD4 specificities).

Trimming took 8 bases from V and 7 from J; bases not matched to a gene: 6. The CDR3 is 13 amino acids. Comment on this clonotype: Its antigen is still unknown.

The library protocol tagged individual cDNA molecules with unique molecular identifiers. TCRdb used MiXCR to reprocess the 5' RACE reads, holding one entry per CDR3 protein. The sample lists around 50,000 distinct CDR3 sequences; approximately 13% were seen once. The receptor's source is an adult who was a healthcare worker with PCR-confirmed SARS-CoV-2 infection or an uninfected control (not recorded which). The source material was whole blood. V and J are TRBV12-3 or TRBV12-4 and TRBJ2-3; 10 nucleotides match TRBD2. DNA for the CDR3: TGTGCCAGCGTAGCGGGAGGCGTGAATACGCAGTATTTT. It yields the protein CASVAGGVNTQYF.